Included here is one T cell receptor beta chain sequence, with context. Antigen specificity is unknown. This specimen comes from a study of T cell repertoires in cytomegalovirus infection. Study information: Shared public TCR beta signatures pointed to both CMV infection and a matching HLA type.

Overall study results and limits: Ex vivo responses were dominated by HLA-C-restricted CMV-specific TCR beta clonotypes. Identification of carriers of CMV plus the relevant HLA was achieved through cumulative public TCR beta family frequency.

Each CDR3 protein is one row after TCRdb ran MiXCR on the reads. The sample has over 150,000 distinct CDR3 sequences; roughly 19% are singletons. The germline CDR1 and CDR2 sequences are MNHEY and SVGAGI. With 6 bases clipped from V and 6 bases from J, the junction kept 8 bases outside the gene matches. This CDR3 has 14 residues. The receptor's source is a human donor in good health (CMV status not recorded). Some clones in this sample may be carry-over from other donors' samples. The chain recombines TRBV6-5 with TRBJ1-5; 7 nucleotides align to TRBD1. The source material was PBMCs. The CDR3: CASRDRQGTQPQHF. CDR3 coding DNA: TGTGCCAGCAGGGACCGACAGGGTACTCAGCCCCAGCATTTT.